Listed here are 2 T cell receptor beta chains from one sample, sequenced in a study of blood T cell repertoires in COVID-19. Here immunoSEQ multiplex PCR was the method, and the copy in TCRdb shows in-frame clones only, minus some. The sample includes around 400,000 clones, around 87% of them seen just once. Sequenced: peripheral blood. These receptor sequences come from a woman aged 55-70 years with COVID-19, enrolled during active disease.

The chain couples TRBV19 to TRBJ2-1; D perhaps matches TRBD2 (6 bases). The CDR3 is 16 residues long. Germline CDR1 is LNHDA and CDR2 is SQIVND (reference sequence). Trimming shortened V by 5 bases and J by 0 bases, and 14 bases separated the two germline ends. Here the CDR3 DNA reads TGTGCCAGTAGTTCGCGCCTGGGGGGCTCCTACAATGAGCAGTTCTTC. This translates into CASSSRLGGSYNEQFF. The whole variable domain, filled in from reference TRBV19 and TRBJ2-1, reads DGGITQSPKYLFRKEGQNVTLSCEQNLNHDAMYWYRQDPGQGLRLIYYSQIVNDFQKGDIAEGYSVSREKKESFPLTVTSAQKNPTAFYLCASSSRLGGSYNEQFFGPGTRLTVL.

The rearrangement uses TRBV10-2 and TRBJ2-2, with TRBD2 matching over 14 bases. The V segment lost 3 bases and the J segment 2 bases; nucleotides outside the gene matches: 8. Germline V gene lookup returns CDR1 WSHSY and CDR2 SAAADI. The CDR3 loop spans 19 amino acids. CDR3 in amino acids: CASSDLTSGGASNTGELFF. CDR3 sequence (DNA): TGCGCCAGCAGTGATTTGACTAGCGGGGGGGCCTCAAACACCGGGGAGCTGTTTTTT.